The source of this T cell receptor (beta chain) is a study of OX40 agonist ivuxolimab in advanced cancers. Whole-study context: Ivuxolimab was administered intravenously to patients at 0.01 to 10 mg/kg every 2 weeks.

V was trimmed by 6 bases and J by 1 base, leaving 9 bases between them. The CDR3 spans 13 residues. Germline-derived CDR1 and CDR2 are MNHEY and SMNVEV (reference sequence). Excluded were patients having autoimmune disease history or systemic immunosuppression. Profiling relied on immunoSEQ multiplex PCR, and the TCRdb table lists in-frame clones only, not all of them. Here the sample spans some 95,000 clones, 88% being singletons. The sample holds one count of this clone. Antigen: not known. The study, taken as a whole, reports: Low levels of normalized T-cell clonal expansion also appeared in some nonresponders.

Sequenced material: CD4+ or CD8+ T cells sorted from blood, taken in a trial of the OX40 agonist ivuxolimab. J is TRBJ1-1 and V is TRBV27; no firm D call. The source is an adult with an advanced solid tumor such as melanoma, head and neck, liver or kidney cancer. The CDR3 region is CASRPWRNTEAFF. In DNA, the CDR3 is TGTGCCAGCAGGCCTTGGAGGAACACTGAAGCTTTCTTT.